This T cell receptor (beta chain) emerged from a study of T cell repertoires in cytomegalovirus infection. In the study overall: Based on public TCR beta signatures, there were indications of CMV infection and of a matching HLA type. Study-level findings and limits: The study found HLA-C-restricted CMV-specific TCR beta clonotypes dominating the ex vivo response. Identification of carriers of CMV plus the relevant HLA was achieved through cumulative public TCR beta family frequency.

TCRdb reprocessed the reads with MiXCR, giving one entry per CDR3 protein. This table holds roughly 990,000 distinct CDR3 sequences, roughly 30% found once. With respect to this clonotype: No antigen is known for it.

CDR1 and CDR2 from the germline V gene are LGHDT and YNNKEL (reference sequence). V dropped 1 base and J dropped 3 bases, with 18 bases sitting between them. The CDR3 has 17 amino acids. Sequencing used cultured CD8+ T cells from PBMCs, obtained from culture after CMV antigen stimulation. V is TRBV3-1 and J is TRBJ1-1; tentatively, D is TRBD1 (6 bases). This sequence originates from a human donor in good health (CMV status not recorded). Some clones in this sample may be carry-over from other donors' samples. The CDR3 loop is CASSQGGGYREDTEAFF. The CDR3 coding sequence is TGTGCCAGCAGCCAAGGGGGGGGATACAGGGAAGACACTGAAGCTTTCTTT. The whole variable domain, remainder taken from reference TRBV3-1 and TRBJ1-1, is DTAVSQTPKYLVTQMGNDKSIKCEQNLGHDTMYWYKQDSKKFLKIMFSYNNKELIINETVPNRFSPKSPDKAHLNLHINSLELGDSAVYFCASSQGGGYREDTEAFFGQGTRLTVV.